Given below is one T cell receptor beta chain in context. RNA was extracted and reverse transcribed into cDNA as the sequencing template. The data were produced by immunoSEQ multiplex PCR, yet TCRdb's version contains in-frame clones alone and is incomplete. This repertoire shows some 110,000 clones, under 60% found once; its top ten account for 9% to 15%. The data belong to a study of CD8+ T cells in alopecia areata. The CDR3 covers 13 residues. V lost 2 bases, J lost 6 bases, and 8 bases lay in between. CDR1 SEHNR and CDR2 FQNEAQ come from the germline V gene (reference sequence). Treatment given: oral pan-JAK inhibitor, 5-10 mg twice daily.

The sample consisted of CD8+ T cells sorted from blood, taken at week 24, from a patient treated with tofacitinib. The receptor was derived from a human donor with alopecia areata. The chain links TRBV7-9 to TRBJ1-5, with D possibly matching TRBD1 (5 bases). In DNA form, the CDR3 reads TGTGCCAGCAGCTTACAGGGAGGTCAGCCCCAGCATTTT. It yields the protein CASSLQGGQPQHF.